This T cell receptor (beta chain) was profiled in a study of T cell repertoires in cytomegalovirus infection. Across the whole study: HLA-C-restricted CMV epitopes, recently identified, and well-studied HLA-B-restricted ones were used by the study. In public TCR beta signatures, there were indications of both CMV infection and matching HLA type.

Overall study findings and caveats: Across the ex vivo response, the dominant clonotypes were HLA-C-restricted CMV-specific TCR beta clonotypes.

V gave up 3 bases and J gave up 2 bases; unmatched junction bases: 10. The CDR3 covers 17 residues. Germline CDR1 and CDR2: MNHEY and SMNVEV (reference sequence). There are a few counts of this clonotype. As yet, its antigen is unknown. TCRdb used MiXCR to reprocess the reads, holding one entry per CDR3 protein. The repertoire consists of about 830,000 distinct CDR3 sequences, with approximately 32% occurring once and the leading ten covering around 12%. This clonotype originated in a human donor in good health (CMV status not recorded). Some clones in this sample may be carry-over from other donors' samples. The rearrangement links TRBV27 to TRBJ2-3, with 8 bases identical to TRBD1. The sequencing used cultured CD8+ T cells from PBMCs, collected from culture after CMV antigen stimulation. For the CDR3, the DNA is TGTGCCAGCAGTTTTTCCGGGACAGGACTCTTCACAGATACGCAGTATTTT. Amino acid sequence: CASSFSGTGLFTDTQYF.